The present T cell receptor (beta chain) was sequenced within a study of shared clonotypes between healthy human individuals. Looking at the study overall: CD8 memory received one plate per donor, CD8 naive two, CD4 memory three and CD4 naive three. The study, taken as a whole, reports: When naive CD4 clonotypes were compared across several donors, 4% to 6.5% were shared.

The CDR3 runs 17 residues. The trim removed 0 bases at V and 5 bases at J, leaving 9 bases unmatched. CDR1 is MGHRA, CDR2 YSYEKL, per germline. At a deep level, the assay was run. Genomic DNA of every subset was divided equally among multiple immunoSEQ plates. Using immunoSEQ multiplex PCR, the repertoire was profiled, and TCRdb retains in-frame clones only, with some absent. Among over 850,000 clones listed, roughly 74% were seen once. Concerning this clone: The antigen remains undetermined.

The TCR was taken from a man younger than 30 in good health. Some clones in this sample may be carry-over from other donors' samples. The sample was memory CD4+ T cells from PBMCs. This sample's subset: CD45RA-negative fraction. This chain uses TRBV4-1 with TRBJ2-5, with 10 bases aligning to TRBD1. CDR3 residues: CASSQDSGTGVRETQYF. As DNA, the CDR3 is TGCGCCAGCAGCCAAGATAGCGGGACAGGGGTAAGGGAGACCCAGTACTTC.